This is a list of T cell receptor beta chains from one sample in a study of T cell repertoires in cytomegalovirus infection. In TCRdb, the reads were re-called with MiXCR into one record per CDR3 protein. The sample lists more than 150,000 distinct CDR3 sequences; approximately 20% were seen once. Specimen: PBMCs. The receptor set was obtained from a human donor in good health (CMV status not recorded). Some clones in this sample may be carry-over from other donors' samples. Each CDR3 is given with its conserved first and last residue. A D gene is named only where the DNA matches it firmly. A clone size is listed for some rows: how often the clone was seen (once, few, many), or a class if it is expanded.

len: 16; d_gene: TRBD2; v_gene: TRBV12-3/TRBV12-4; j_gene: TRBJ2-2; abundance: many; CDR3aa: CASSFKMTSGVGELFF; CDR3nt: TGTGCCAGCAGTTTTAAGATGACTAGCGGGGTCGGGGAGCTGTTTTTT
len: 14; d_gene: -; v_gene: TRBV2; j_gene: TRBJ2-3; abundance: few; CDR3aa: CASSEAGGSDTQYF; CDR3nt: TGTGCCAGCAGTGAAGCCGGGGGTTCGGATACGCAGTATTTT
len: 16; d_gene: TRBD2; v_gene: TRBV14; j_gene: TRBJ2-1; abundance: many; CDR3aa: CASSARQLAGINEQFF; CDR3nt: TGTGCCAGCAGCGCCCGACAGCTAGCGGGAATCAATGAGCAGTTCTTC
len: 15; d_gene: -; v_gene: TRBV7-2; j_gene: TRBJ2-5; abundance: once; CDR3aa: CASSPGQTSWETQYF; CDR3nt: TGTGCCAGCAGCCCCGGACAGACGAGTTGGGAGACCCAGTACTTC
len: 15; d_gene: -; v_gene: TRBV12-3/TRBV12-4; j_gene: TRBJ2-7; abundance: few; CDR3aa: CASSVYSSRAYEQYF; CDR3nt: TGTGCCAGCAGTGTTTACAGTTCCAGAGCCTACGAGCAGTACTTC
len: 15; d_gene: -; v_gene: TRBV9; j_gene: TRBJ2-3; abundance: -; CDR3aa: CASSVFGGGTDTQYF; CDR3nt: TGTGCCAGCAGCGTCTTTGGGGGAGGCACAGATACGCAGTATTTT
len: 17; d_gene: TRBD2; v_gene: TRBV7-6; j_gene: TRBJ2-1; abundance: many; CDR3aa: CASSLAPGGSLYNEQFF; CDR3nt: TGTGCCAGCAGCTTAGCTCCGGGAGGCTCGTTGTACAATGAGCAGTTCTTC
len: 13; d_gene: -; v_gene: TRBV7-2; j_gene: TRBJ2-5; abundance: -; CDR3aa: CASSQTRGETQYF; CDR3nt: TGTGCCAGCAGCCAGACCAGGGGAGAGACCCAGTACTTC
len: 16; d_gene: TRBD1; v_gene: TRBV6-2/TRBV6-3; j_gene: TRBJ2-3; abundance: -; CDR3aa: CASSHQQGATRDTQYF; CDR3nt: TGTGCCAGCAGCCACCAACAGGGGGCGACGAGAGATACGCAGTATTTT
len: 16; d_gene: TRBD2; v_gene: TRBV12-3/TRBV12-4; j_gene: TRBJ2-1; abundance: -; CDR3aa: CASSLAPAGVYNEQFF; CDR3nt: TGTGCCAGCAGTTTAGCGCCGGCGGGAGTCTACAATGAGCAGTTCTTC
len: 13; d_gene: -; v_gene: TRBV7-2; j_gene: TRBJ2-1; abundance: many; CDR3aa: CASSLGGHGEQFF; CDR3nt: TGTGCCAGCAGCTTAGGCGGTCACGGTGAGCAGTTCTTC
len: 18; d_gene: TRBD2; v_gene: TRBV7-3; j_gene: TRBJ2-2; abundance: -; CDR3aa: CASSPGTSGNMNTGELFF; CDR3nt: TGTGCCAGCAGCCCAGGGACTAGCGGGAACATGAACACCGGGGAGCTGTTTTTT
len: 19; d_gene: -; v_gene: TRBV7-2; j_gene: TRBJ2-5; abundance: many; CDR3aa: CASSLAGGRAGKGQETQYF; CDR3nt: TGTGCCAGCAGCTTAGCGGGGGGTCGCGCGGGAAAGGGCCAAGAGACCCAGTACTTC
len: 15; d_gene: TRBD1; v_gene: TRBV28; j_gene: TRBJ2-1; abundance: few; CDR3aa: CASSARTGQSDEQFF; CDR3nt: TGTGCCAGCAGTGCCCGGACAGGGCAATCGGATGAGCAGTTCTTC
len: 15; d_gene: -; v_gene: TRBV6-5; j_gene: TRBJ1-6; abundance: -; CDR3aa: CASRPPGVYNSPLHF; CDR3nt: TGTGCCAGCAGACCTCCGGGCGTCTATAATTCACCCCTCCACTTT
len: 16; d_gene: TRBD1; v_gene: TRBV6-1; j_gene: TRBJ2-7; abundance: few; CDR3aa: CASSPPSGQGGHEQYF; CDR3nt: TGTGCCAGCAGTCCCCCCTCGGGACAGGGGGGCCACGAGCAGTACTTC
len: 13; d_gene: TRBD1; v_gene: TRBV7-8; j_gene: TRBJ1-5; abundance: many; CDR3aa: CASSLTGDQPQHF; CDR3nt: TGTGCCAGCAGCTTAACAGGGGATCAGCCCCAGCATTTT
len: 18; d_gene: -; v_gene: TRBV19; j_gene: TRBJ1-1; abundance: few; CDR3aa: CASSPRELTTAMNTEAFF; CDR3nt: TGTGCCAGTAGTCCGCGAGAGTTAACGACAGCAATGAACACTGAAGCTTTCTTT
len: 14; d_gene: -; v_gene: TRBV20-1; j_gene: TRBJ2-5; abundance: -; CDR3aa: CSARADQYQETQYF; CDR3nt: TGCAGTGCTAGAGCTGACCAATACCAAGAGACCCAGTACTTC
len: 16; d_gene: TRBD1; v_gene: TRBV2; j_gene: TRBJ2-7; abundance: -; CDR3aa: CASSEGYRTGDYEQYF; CDR3nt: TGTGCCAGCAGTGAAGGATACCGGACAGGGGACTACGAGCAGTACTTC
len: 16; d_gene: -; v_gene: TRBV7-4; j_gene: TRBJ2-6; abundance: -; CDR3aa: CASSSSVQTRANDLTF; CDR3nt: TGTGCCAGCAGCTCTTCCGTCCAAACTCGGGCCAACGACCTGACTTTC
len: 18; d_gene: TRBD2; v_gene: TRBV20-1; j_gene: TRBJ2-3; abundance: few; CDR3aa: CSANNPNSGRAGLGTQYF; CDR3nt: TGCAGTGCTAATAACCCTAATAGCGGGAGGGCCGGATTGGGTACGCAGTATTTT
len: 14; d_gene: TRBD1; v_gene: TRBV7-8; j_gene: TRBJ2-7; abundance: medium-sized; CDR3aa: CASSGTGDSYEQYF; CDR3nt: TGTGCCAGCAGCGGGACAGGGGATTCCTACGAGCAGTACTTC
len: 15; d_gene: -; v_gene: TRBV5-1; j_gene: TRBJ2-5; abundance: many; CDR3aa: CASSSGVGGRETQYF; CDR3nt: TGCGCCAGCAGCTCGGGGGTCGGCGGAAGAGAGACCCAGTACTTC
len: 16; d_gene: TRBD2; v_gene: TRBV5-1; j_gene: TRBJ2-6; abundance: few; CDR3aa: CASSSGLANEANVLTF; CDR3nt: TGCGCCAGCAGCTCGGGACTAGCGAACGAGGCCAACGTCCTGACTTTC
len: 15; d_gene: TRBD2; v_gene: TRBV5-1; j_gene: TRBJ2-7; abundance: few; CDR3aa: CASSTGTSGGSEQYF; CDR3nt: TGCGCCAGCAGCACTGGGACTAGCGGGGGATCCGAGCAGTACTTC
len: 15; d_gene: TRBD1; v_gene: TRBV7-2; j_gene: TRBJ1-4; abundance: many; CDR3aa: CASSVQGSTNEKLFF; CDR3nt: TGTGCCAGCAGCGTACAGGGGTCAACTAATGAAAAACTGTTTTTT
len: 21; d_gene: -; v_gene: TRBV19; j_gene: TRBJ2-6; abundance: -; CDR3aa: CASSGSAGQFGGGIGANVLTF; CDR3nt: TGTGCCAGTAGTGGCTCTGCGGGACAGTTTGGAGGCGGTATTGGGGCCAACGTCCTGACTTTC
len: 14; d_gene: -; v_gene: TRBV6-2/TRBV6-3; j_gene: TRBJ1-2; abundance: few; CDR3aa: CASSTGLLADGYTF; CDR3nt: TGTGCCAGCAGTACGGGACTCCTAGCAGATGGCTACACCTTC
len: 14; d_gene: -; v_gene: TRBV18; j_gene: TRBJ2-1; abundance: few; CDR3aa: CASSPLPGTREQFF; CDR3nt: TGTGCCAGCTCACCACTCCCGGGTACGAGGGAGCAGTTCTTC
len: 13; d_gene: -; v_gene: TRBV4-1; j_gene: TRBJ1-1; abundance: many; CDR3aa: CASSQEWTARAFF; CDR3nt: TGCGCCAGCAGCCAAGAATGGACGGCAAGGGCTTTCTTT
len: 12; d_gene: -; v_gene: TRBV10-3; j_gene: TRBJ2-7; abundance: few; CDR3aa: CAISATLAEQYF; CDR3nt: TGTGCCATCAGTGCGACTCTCGCCGAGCAGTACTTC
len: 16; d_gene: TRBD2; v_gene: TRBV20-1; j_gene: TRBJ2-3; abundance: -; CDR3aa: CSAPVGAGGFTDTQYF; CDR3nt: TGCAGTGCCCCGGTCGGGGCGGGGGGATTCACAGATACGCAGTATTTT
len: 13; d_gene: TRBD1; v_gene: TRBV29-1; j_gene: TRBJ1-4; abundance: few; CDR3aa: CSYLGTGDEKLFF; CDR3nt: TGCAGCTACCTGGGGACAGGGGATGAAAAACTGTTTTTT
len: 16; d_gene: TRBD1; v_gene: TRBV7-9; j_gene: TRBJ2-3; abundance: -; CDR3aa: CATLRSRDRAQDTQYF; CDR3nt: TGTGCCACCCTCCGGTCTCGGGACAGGGCACAAGATACGCAGTATTTT
len: 14; d_gene: TRBD1; v_gene: TRBV2; j_gene: TRBJ1-4; abundance: few; CDR3aa: CASSEPTGYEKLFF; CDR3nt: TGTGCCAGCAGTGAACCGACAGGGTATGAAAAACTGTTTTTT
len: 12; d_gene: -; v_gene: TRBV5-6; j_gene: TRBJ2-7; abundance: -; CDR3aa: CASSLRAYEQYF; CDR3nt: TGTGCCAGCAGCTTACGGGCTTACGAGCAGTACTTC
len: 14; d_gene: -; v_gene: TRBV6-2/TRBV6-3; j_gene: TRBJ1-3; abundance: -; CDR3aa: CASSGTPSGNTIYF; CDR3nt: TGTGCCAGCAGCGGGACACCGTCTGGAAACACCATATATTTT